The entry below describes one T cell receptor (beta chain). Measured with immunoSEQ multiplex PCR; TCRdb has only the in-frame clones, and not every one. The profile shows 150,000 to 200,000 clones, 90% of them singletons. Germline CDR1 reads SQVTM; CDR2 reads ANQGSEA. J was trimmed by 6 bases and V by 7 bases; bases with no gene match: 7. The CDR3 contains 13 residues. The sample comes from a study of blood T cell repertoires in COVID-19. The chain couples TRBV29-1 to TRBJ2-1; 9 bases agree with TRBD2. Sequenced sample: peripheral blood. The receptor comes from a man aged 50 to 60 with acute or convalescent COVID-19. The CDR3 DNA is TGCAGCGGAATAGCGGGAGCTGGCAATGAGCAGTTCTTC. Translation gives CSGIAGAGNEQFF.